These 26 T cell receptor beta chains share one sample of origin, sequenced in a study of control samples from healthy donors and cancer patients. Data came from immunoSEQ multiplex PCR; TCRdb stores just in-frame clones and leaves some out. The top ten hold 2.9% of the sample, which has some 65,000 clones, over 65% seen once. The sequenced sample consisted of PBMCs. Receptors originate from a woman aged 50 to 60 with lung cancer.

The chain is built from TRBV5-1 and TRBJ2-3; D is undetermined. V dropped 3 bases and J dropped 2 bases, with 4 bases sitting between them. This CDR3 has 12 residues. Germline V CDR1 and CDR2: SGHRS, YFSETQ. The chain's CDR3 is CASSYDTDTQYF. The CDR3 DNA follows: TGCGCCAGCAGCTATGACACAGATACGCAGTATTTT.

This clone was picked up one time. The chain couples TRBV29-1 to TRBJ1-1, with D uncertain. The CDR3 totals 14 residues. Trimming removed 5 bases from V and 5 bases from J, with 18 bases in between. Germline CDR1 is SQVTM and CDR2 is ANQGSEA. DNA for the CDR3: TGCAGCGTTTCCTATGCGCCAGGACGAACTGAAGCTTTCTTT. It translates to CSVSYAPGRTEAFF.

This chain connects TRBV5-1 to TRBJ2-5, with TRBD2 identical over 11 bases. The CDR3 totals 14 residues. Germline V lookup: CDR1 SGHRS, CDR2 YFSETQ. V lost 5 bases to trimming and J lost 4 bases; unmatched junction nucleotides: 4. DNA for the CDR3: TGCGCCAGCAGGACTAGCGGGGCGAGAGAGACCCAGTACTTC. It specifies CASRTSGARETQYF.

This chain joins TRBV10-2 and TRBJ1-2; maybe TRBD1 (5 bases). CDR3 length: 15 residues. CDR1 is WSHSY and CDR2 is SAAADI in the germline V gene. V gave up 6 bases and J gave up 7 bases, with 21 bases separating them. The CDR3: CASREAGREEGGYTF. DNA for the CDR3: TGCGCCAGCAGAGAAGCAGGGCGTGAAGAAGGTGGCTACACCTTC.

By sample fraction, this clone is medium-sized (0.01 to 0.1%). The chain employs TRBV18 and TRBJ2-7; D unresolved. This CDR3 has 16 amino acids. Germline V gives CDR1 KGHSH, CDR2 LQKENI. Deletions cut 3 bases from V and 0 bases from J, with 15 bases between. The CDR3 sequence: CASSPIPGSSSYEQYF. CDR3 DNA: TGTGCCAGCTCACCCATCCCGGGCAGCAGCTCCTACGAGCAGTACTTC.

The chain recombines TRBV7-9 with TRBJ1-2; D unresolved. Germline lookup yields CDR1 SEHNR and CDR2 FQNEAQ (reference sequence). This CDR3 spans 13 amino acids. V dropped 0 bases and J dropped 8 bases, with 10 bases sitting between them. The CDR3 DNA reads TGTGCCAGCAGCTTAGCGCCAGTCGACGGCTACACCTTC. It is translated as CASSLAPVDGYTF.

The chain employs TRBV7-2 and TRBJ1-3, with 7 nucleotides matching TRBD1. V gave up 0 bases and J gave up 1 base; unmatched junction bases: 9. CDR1 and CDR2 from the germline V gene are SGHTA and FQGNSA. The CDR3 length is 18 residues. CDR3 in DNA: TGTGCCAGCAGCTTAGCCTGGACAGGCCTCATTTCTGGAAACACCATATATTTT. Translated: CASSLAWTGLISGNTIYF.

The J gene is TRBJ2-2, the V gene TRBV4-3, with 11 bases matching TRBD2. This CDR3 is 15 amino acids long. J was trimmed by 7 bases and V by 3 bases; bases with no gene match: 4. The germline V gene has CDR1 LGHNA and CDR2 YSLEER. For the CDR3, the DNA is TGCGCCAGCAGCCAGACCGGGACTAGCGGCGGGGAGCTGTTTTTT. Translated, it gives CASSQTGTSGGELFF.

This clone was counted between two and nine times. The J gene is TRBJ1-1, the V gene TRBV10-2; TRBD1 might be the D (6 bases). Germline CDR1 WSHSY, CDR2 SAAADI. Trimming removed 7 bases at V and 6 bases at J, with 15 bases between. The CDR3 is 13 amino acids. The CDR3 sequence is CASMGGGRAEAFF. CDR3 sequence (DNA): TGCGCCAGCATGGGGGGCGGTAGGGCTGAAGCTTTCTTT.

V gene TRBV19 combines with J gene TRBJ1-5; D is unclear. Per the germline V gene, CDR1 is LNHDA and CDR2 is SQIVND (reference sequence). This CDR3 has 14 amino acids. Trimming took 1 base from V and 3 from J, leaving 7 bases between them. The CDR3 region has the DNA TGTGCCAGTAGTATAGCGGCTTACAATCAGCCCCAGCATTTT. Encoded protein: CASSIAAYNQPQHF. The complete variable domain, with remaining parts taken from reference TRBV19 and TRBJ1-5, reads DGGITQSPKYLFRKEGQNVTLSCEQNLNHDAMYWYRQDPGQGLRLIYYSQIVNDFQKGDIAEGYSVSREKKESFPLTVTSAQKNPTAFYLCASSIAAYNQPQHFGDGTRLSIL.

J is TRBJ2-2 and V is TRBV2; D is undetermined. CDR3 length: 14 amino acids. V lost 0 bases and J 7 bases, leaving 9 bases between the germline ends. Germline CDR1 SNHLY, CDR2 FYNNEI. The CDR3 here is CASSEASDFGELFF. CDR3 DNA: TGTGCCAGCAGTGAAGCGAGCGACTTCGGGGAGCTGTTTTTT. The variable domain in full, with the rest retrieved from reference TRBV2 and TRBJ2-2, is EPEVTQTPSHQVTQMGQEVILRCVPISNHLYFYWYRQILGQKVEFLVSFYNNEISEKSEIFDDQFSVERPDGSNFTLKIRSTKLEDSAMYFCASSEASDFGELFFGEGSRLTVL.

The J gene is TRBJ1-3, the V gene TRBV24-1; D uncertain. This CDR3 is 12 amino acids long. Per germline, CDR1 KGHDR and CDR2 SFDVKD. Trimming cost V 7 bases and J 2 bases, with 5 bases left between them. DNA of the CDR3: TGTGCCACCAGGGGAACTGGAAACACCATATATTTT. It is translated as CATRGTGNTIYF.

The chain uses TRBV28 and TRBJ2-7, with 8 positions matching TRBD1. V trimming: 5 bases; J trimming: 3 bases; junction bases outside the gene matches: 6. The CDR3 totals 14 residues. Looked up from germline, CDR1 is MDHEN and CDR2 is SYDVKM. The CDR3 here is CASSLRDRSYEQYF. As DNA, the CDR3 is TGTGCCAGCAGTCTCCGGGACAGGAGCTACGAGCAGTACTTC.

This clone was picked up one time. The J gene is TRBJ1-2, the V gene TRBV5-5, with a tentative D call TRBD1 (6 bases). This CDR3 is 13 amino acids long. Germline CDR1 is SGHKS and CDR2 is YYEKEE (reference sequence). The V end lost 2 bases, the J end lost 8 bases, and 13 bases lay between the germline ends. DNA of the CDR3: TGTGCCAGCAGCTTTACAGGGCCGGGGGGCTACACCTTC. This translates into CASSFTGPGGYTF.

The CDR3 loop reads CASKGTSSYNEQFF. In DNA form, the CDR3 reads TGTGCCAGCAAAGGGACTAGCTCCTACAATGAGCAGTTCTTC. The chain couples TRBV3-1 (or the pseudogene TRBV3-2) to TRBJ2-1, with 8 bases lining up with TRBD2. The CDR3 sequence is 14 residues long. CDR1 LGHDT and CDR2 YNNKEL come from the germline V gene (reference sequence). V shed 7 bases and J 0 bases; nucleotides not matched to a gene: 2.

As to this clone: Different DNA sequences within this sample yield the same CDR3. This chain uses TRBV7-2 with TRBJ2-2; 9 bases fit TRBD1. In germline, CDR1 is SGHTA, CDR2 FQGNSA. The CDR3 is 14 residues long. The V gene end was trimmed by 3 bases and the J gene end by 4 bases; junction bases not matched to a gene: 0. The CDR3 loop is CASSLTGGTGELFF. The CDR3 nucleotides read TGTGCCAGCAGCTTGACAGGGGGCACCGGGGAGCTGTTTTTT.

This chain links TRBV18 with TRBJ1-1, with unresolved D. V shed 2 bases and J shed 0 bases, with 10 bases lying between them. The CDR3 is 15 amino acids. The V gene's germline CDR1 is KGHSH and CDR2 LQKENI. This CDR3 is CASSPAWVMNTEAFF. In DNA, the CDR3 is TGTGCCAGCTCACCAGCGTGGGTCATGAACACTGAAGCTTTCTTT.

The V gene is TRBV18, the J gene TRBJ1-1, with D unclear. Trimming removed 1 base from V and 4 bases from J, with 10 bases in between. Germline CDR1 KGHSH, CDR2 LQKENI. There are 14 residues in the CDR3. CDR3 residues: CASSPRSEGTEAFF. The CDR3 nucleotides read TGTGCCAGCTCACCACGCTCGGAGGGCACTGAAGCTTTCTTT.

The table lists this clone with a few counts. J is TRBJ2-6 and V is TRBV7-9; possibly TRBD2 for D (5 bases). Germline lookup yields CDR1 SEHNR and CDR2 FQNEAQ (reference sequence). V lost 3 bases to trimming and J lost 1 base, with 10 bases between them. CDR3 length: 16 residues. The CDR3 DNA is TGTGCCAGCAGCTTCGGACTCATGTCTGGGGCCAACGTCCTGACTTTC. Its protein product is CASSFGLMSGANVLTF.

This rearrangement joins TRBV20-1 to TRBJ1-4; D possibly corresponds to TRBD1 (5 bases). The V end lost 3 bases, the J end lost 7 bases, and 15 bases lay between the germline ends. In germline, CDR1 is DFQATT, CDR2 SNEGSKA (reference sequence). This CDR3 has 14 residues. CDR3 nucleotide sequence: TGCAGTGCTAGTCAGGGTGCGGGGCGTGAAAAACTGTTTTTT. Protein sequence: CSASQGAGREKLFF.

This sequence joins TRBV30 and TRBJ1-2; TRBD1 might be the D (5 bases). The CDR3 consists of 15 residues. Trimming left V 5 bases short and J 7 bases short, with 23 bases between. Germline V gives CDR1 GTSNPN, CDR2 SVGIG (reference sequence). This CDR3 reads CAWFGGGTTVGGYTF. DNA of the CDR3: TGTGCCTGGTTTGGGGGGGGGACGACAGTCGGTGGCTACACCTTC.

The V call is TRBV5-6, the J call TRBJ1-1; unclear D gene. Germline V lookup: CDR1 SGHDT, CDR2 YYEEEE. V was pared by 1 base and J by 2 bases, with 9 bases between. CDR3 length equals 14 residues. The CDR3 region is CASSLRRTNTEAFF. CDR3 nucleotides: TGTGCCAGCAGCTTGCGGAGGACTAACACTGAAGCTTTCTTT.

The chain employs TRBV6-1 and TRBJ2-3; 8 bases match TRBD1. V trimming: 4 bases; J trimming: 0 bases; junction bases outside the gene matches: 9. The CDR3 is 17 residues long. Germline CDR1 and CDR2: MNHNS and SASEGT. The CDR3: CASSASDRATSTDTQYF. DNA of the CDR3: TGTGCCAGCAGTGCTTCGGACAGGGCAACTAGCACAGATACGCAGTATTTT.

V gene TRBV27 combines with J gene TRBJ2-6; possible D gene TRBD2, 5 bases. Trimming shortened V by 0 bases and J by 8 bases, and 8 bases separated the two germline ends. The CDR3 is 14 amino acids. Per germline, CDR1 MNHEY and CDR2 SMNVEV (reference sequence). As DNA, the CDR3 is TGTGCCAGCAGTTTATCGTCGGGGACCAACGTCCTGACTTTC. Protein sequence: CASSLSSGTNVLTF. The variable domain in full, completed from reference TRBV27 and TRBJ2-6, reads EAQVTQNPRYLITVTGKKLTVTCSQNMNHEYMSWYRQDPGLGLRQIYYSMNVEVTDKGDVPEGYKVSRKEKRNFPLILESPSPNQTSLYFCASSLSSGTNVLTFGAGSRLTVL.

This clone was seen once. V gene TRBV27 combines with J gene TRBJ2-6; D remains ambiguous. The CDR3 has 14 amino acids. With 6 bases removed from V and 0 bases from J, the gap between germline ends came to 6 bases. Germline loops: CDR1 MNHEY, CDR2 SMNVEV (reference sequence). Written as DNA, the CDR3 is TGTGCCAGCAGCCGGAACTCTGGGGCCAACGTCCTGACTTTC. This translates into CASSRNSGANVLTF.

The CDR3 is CASGGPSTDTQYF. In DNA, the CDR3 is TGTGCCAGCGGGGGGCCTAGCACAGATACGCAGTATTTT. The chain is built from TRBV28 and TRBJ2-3, with D perhaps TRBD1 or TRBD2 (6 bases each). Germline values: CDR1 MDHEN, CDR2 SYDVKM. Trimming pared 8 bases from V and 0 bases from J, leaving 9 bases between. The CDR3 has 13 residues.